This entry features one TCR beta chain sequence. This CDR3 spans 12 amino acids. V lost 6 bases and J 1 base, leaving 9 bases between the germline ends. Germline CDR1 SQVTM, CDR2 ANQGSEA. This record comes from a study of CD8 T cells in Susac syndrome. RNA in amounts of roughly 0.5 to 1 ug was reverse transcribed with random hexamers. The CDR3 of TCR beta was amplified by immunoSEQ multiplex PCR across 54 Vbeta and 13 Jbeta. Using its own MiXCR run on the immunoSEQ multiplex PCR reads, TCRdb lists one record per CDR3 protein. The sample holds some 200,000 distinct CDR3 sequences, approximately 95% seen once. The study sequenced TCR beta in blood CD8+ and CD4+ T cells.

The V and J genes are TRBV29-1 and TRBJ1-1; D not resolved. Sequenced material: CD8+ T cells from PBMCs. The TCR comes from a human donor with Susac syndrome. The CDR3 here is CSVVDTNTEAFF. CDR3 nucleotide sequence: TGCAGCGTAGTCGACACGAACACTGAAGCTTTCTTT.